This T cell receptor beta chain was identified in a study of CD8+ T cells in alopecia areata. About the research overall: It was 6 to 18 months of tofacitinib, and then there were 6 months off drug.

On this clone: The antigen remains undetermined.

It was cDNA, reverse transcribed from extracted RNA, that served as the sequencing template. TCRdb's table, derived via immunoSEQ multiplex PCR, lists solely in-frame clones and lacks some. The table includes under 350,000 clones, 58% detected once. Regarding the study as a whole: Many expanded lesional clones persisted in scalp and blood during tofacitinib. Since there was just one nonresponder, nobody can yet say how baseline CD8+ expansion ties to response.

Germline loops: CDR1 SEHNR, CDR2 FQNEAQ (reference sequence). The CDR3 totals 12 residues. The germline V and J ends were trimmed by 5 bases and 8 bases, with 12 bases remaining between them. Treatment defined: oral pan-JAK inhibitor, 5-10 mg twice daily. Collection of lesional scalp punch biopsies and peripheral blood was performed in alopecia areata patients. The sample consisted of CD4+ T cells sorted from blood, taken at week 24, from a patient treated with tofacitinib. The rearrangement uses TRBV7-9 and TRBJ1-1; no reliable D call. This clonotype was obtained from a human donor with alopecia areata. The CDR3 sequence is CASSKSGREAFF. The CDR3 region has the DNA TGTGCCAGCAGCAAATCGGGCAGGGAAGCTTTCTTT. The full variable domain, rest sourced from reference TRBV7-9 and TRBJ1-1, is DTGVSQNPRHKITKRGQNVTFRCDPISEHNRLYWYRQTLGQGPEFLTYFQNEAQLEKSRLLSDRFSAERPKGSFSTLEIQRTEQGDSAMYLCASSKSGREAFFGQGTRLTVV.